Listed below are T cell receptor beta chains from one sample, sequenced in a study of blood T cell repertoires in COVID-19. Method: immunoSEQ multiplex PCR; TCRdb's copy keeps in-frame clones and lacks some. The sample lists roughly 29,000 clones, roughly 80% occurring once. Sequencing used peripheral blood. These receptors all stem from a woman between 70 and 85 years old with active or convalescent COVID-19. CDR3s include the opening cysteine and the closing phenylalanine or tryptophan. A D gene is named only where the DNA matches it firmly. Part of the rows lack a size; the others show once, few, many or a class for expanded clones.

v_call,clone_size,d_call,j_call,cdr3_aa,cdr3_nt
TRBV6-1,NA,NA,TRBJ1-2,CASSEAGGLGYTF,TGTGCCAGCAGTGAAGCCGGAGGGTTGGGCTACACCTTC
TRBV19,NA,NA,TRBJ2-1,CASSIARRTAYNEQFF,TGTGCCAGTAGTATAGCGAGACGGACAGCCTACAATGAGCAGTTCTTC
TRBV20-1,NA,NA,TRBJ2-3,CSASDLPGPDTQYF,TGCAGTGCTAGTGACCTCCCTGGGCCAGATACGCAGTATTTT
TRBV15,few,TRBD1,TRBJ2-1,CATSRSRGQGDNEQFF,TGTGCCACCAGCAGGAGCAGGGGACAGGGTGACAATGAGCAGTTCTTC
TRBV15,NA,TRBD2,TRBJ2-2,CATSRTGGFTGELFF,TGTGCCACCAGCCGGACGGGGGGTTTCACCGGGGAGCTGTTTTTT
TRBV7-9,once,TRBD1,TRBJ1-4,CASSLGQGYEKLFF,TGTGCCAGCAGCCTCGGACAGGGTTACGAAAAACTGTTTTTT
TRBV3-1/TRBV3-2,NA,TRBD2,TRBJ2-1,CASSQEPGLAGVEGNEQFF,TGTGCCAGCAGCCAAGAACCGGGACTAGCGGGAGTTGAAGGCAATGAGCAGTTCTTC
TRBV7-2,NA,TRBD2,TRBJ2-1,CASSPGTSGTSSSYNEQFF,TGTGCCAGCAGCCCCGGGACTAGCGGGACTTCGAGCTCCTACAATGAGCAGTTCTTC
TRBV11-2,NA,NA,TRBJ1-5,CASSLGTDQPQHF,TGTGCCAGCAGCTTAGGGACAGACCAGCCCCAGCATTTT
TRBV5-1,once,NA,TRBJ1-4,CASSKDGRPVEKLFF,TGCGCCAGCAGCAAGGATGGGAGGCCTGTTGAAAAACTGTTTTTT
TRBV25-1,NA,TRBD1,TRBJ1-2,CASSELGRTGGNYGYTF,TGTGCCAGCAGTGAATTAGGGAGGACAGGGGGCAACTATGGCTACACCTTC
TRBV30,NA,NA,TRBJ1-1,CAWDRGGTEAFF,TGTGCCTGGGATAGGGGAGGCACTGAAGCTTTCTTT
TRBV7-2,NA,NA,TRBJ2-3,CANSRMGGPTDTQYF,TGTGCCAACAGTCGGATGGGGGGGCCCACAGATACGCAGTATTTT
TRBV5-6,few,NA,TRBJ1-5,CASSSGGRNQPQHF,TGTGCCAGCAGCAGCGGTGGGCGCAATCAGCCCCAGCATTTT
TRBV7-2,NA,TRBD2,TRBJ2-7,CASSLVPPGLLSYEQYF,TGTGCCAGCAGCTTAGTGCCCCCGGGACTACTTTCCTACGAGCAGTACTTC
TRBV7-9,NA,NA,TRBJ1-2,CASSFNSNYGYTF,TGTGCCAGCAGCTTTAATTCTAACTATGGCTACACCTTC
TRBV18,NA,TRBD1,TRBJ2-7,CASSTDRGRVEQYF,TGTGCCAGCTCTACGGACAGGGGGCGTGTCGAGCAGTACTTC
TRBV2,once,TRBD1,TRBJ1-2,CASTLRTDRGGYTF,TGTGCCAGCACCCTAAGAACCGACAGGGGGGGCTACACCTTC
TRBV5-1,few,TRBD2,TRBJ2-5,CASSESPGGETQYF,TGCGCCAGCAGCGAATCACCGGGGGGAGAGACCCAGTACTTC
TRBV10-3,once,TRBD1,TRBJ1-5,CAISKGQGGDQPQHF,TGTGCCATCAGTAAGGGACAGGGGGGTGATCAGCCCCAGCATTTT
TRBV10-3,NA,TRBD1,TRBJ2-7,CAISDPGQGANEQYF,TGTGCCATCAGTGATCCGGGACAGGGGGCAAATGAGCAGTACTTC
TRBV9,NA,TRBD2,TRBJ2-3,CASSASGPSTDTQYF,TGTGCCAGCAGCGCTAGCGGGCCAAGCACAGATACGCAGTATTTT
TRBV27,NA,NA,TRBJ2-3,CASSRENTQYF,TGTGCCAGTTCTCGGGAAAATACGCAGTATTTT
TRBV9,NA,NA,TRBJ2-5,CASSLGSGQETQYF,TGTGCCAGCAGCTTGGGTAGCGGCCAAGAGACCCAGTACTTC
TRBV9,NA,TRBD1,TRBJ1-6,CASSGTGDNSPLHF,TGTGCCAGCAGCGGGACAGGGGACAATTCACCCCTCCACTTT
TRBV3-1/TRBV3-2,few,NA,TRBJ1-1,CASSPHPSRGTEAFF,TGTGCCAGCAGCCCTCATCCCAGTCGAGGCACTGAAGCTTTCTTT
TRBV11-1,once,TRBD1,TRBJ2-1,CASSLRRDRANEQFF,TGTGCCAGCAGCCTAAGACGGGACAGGGCCAATGAGCAGTTCTTC
TRBV6-6,NA,TRBD1,TRBJ1-2,CASSRDRGQSYYGYTF,TGTGCCAGCAGTCGAGACAGGGGGCAATCCTATTATGGCTACACCTTC
TRBV18,NA,TRBD1,TRBJ1-1,CASSQRDRGITEAFF,TGTGCCAGCTCACAAAGGGACAGGGGTATAACTGAAGCTTTCTTT
TRBV5-4,NA,NA,TRBJ2-1,CASSAAGAPDNEQFF,TGTGCCAGCAGCGCAGCAGGGGCCCCAGACAATGAGCAGTTCTTC
TRBV5-1,NA,TRBD1,TRBJ2-1,CASSQGGVGGDRGRNEQFF,TGCGCCAGCAGCCAGGGTGGGGTAGGTGGGGACAGGGGAAGGAATGAGCAGTTCTTC
TRBV4-3,few,TRBD2,TRBJ2-1,CASSQDIQLAGMSSSYNEQFF,TGCGCCAGCAGCCAAGATATTCAGCTAGCGGGGATGAGTAGCTCCTACAATGAGCAGTTCTTC
TRBV29-1,NA,TRBD2,TRBJ2-7,CSSGLAGRVSSYEQYF,TGCAGCTCGGGACTAGCGGGACGAGTGAGCTCCTACGAGCAGTACTTC
TRBV28,NA,NA,TRBJ1-2,CASTDSSRGYTF,TGTGCCAGCACCGACAGCTCCAGGGGCTACACCTTC
TRBV9,few,NA,TRBJ1-1,CASSVGGQFNTEAFF,TGTGCCAGCAGCGTAGGTGGTCAGTTCAACACTGAAGCTTTCTTT
TRBV9,NA,NA,TRBJ2-3,CASSEPRAGSVTDTQYF,TGTGCCAGCAGCGAGCCCAGAGCGGGCTCCGTCACAGATACGCAGTATTTT
TRBV11-3,NA,NA,TRBJ2-7,CASSQGQLYEQYF,TGTGCCAGCAGCCAAGGACAGCTCTACGAGCAGTACTTC
TRBV30,medium-sized,TRBD2,TRBJ2-1,CAWRRIGTSGINEQFF,TGTGCCTGGAGACGTATTGGGACTAGCGGGATCAATGAGCAGTTCTTC
TRBV3-1/TRBV3-2,once,TRBD1,TRBJ1-1,CASSQEGLRQGNTEAFF,TGTGCCAGCAGCCAAGAAGGTCTGAGACAGGGAAACACTGAAGCTTTCTTT
TRBV6-2/TRBV6-3,NA,NA,TRBJ2-7,CASSYSLVGVNEQYF,TGTGCCAGCAGTTACTCACTCGTAGGGGTGAACGAGCAGTACTTC
TRBV6-6,NA,TRBD1,TRBJ2-7,CASTSTGTGIYEQYF,TGTGCCAGCACTTCTACCGGGACAGGGATCTACGAGCAGTACTTC
TRBV28,NA,TRBD2,TRBJ2-5,CASSLGLAGNQETQYF,TGTGCCAGCAGTTTGGGACTAGCGGGAAACCAAGAGACCCAGTACTTC
TRBV7-6,few,NA,TRBJ1-1,CASSQEATGAIEGEAFF,TGTGCCAGCAGCCAAGAGGCGACAGGCGCCATTGAGGGTGAAGCTTTCTTT
TRBV27,NA,TRBD2,TRBJ2-3,CASSIRTSSGRASTDTQYF,TGTGCCAGCAGTATACGGACTTCTAGCGGGAGGGCAAGCACAGATACGCAGTATTTT
TRBV7-8,once,NA,TRBJ1-1,CASSLYDTVTEAFF,TGTGCCAGCAGCCTCTACGACACGGTGACTGAAGCTTTCTTT
TRBV11-3,large,TRBD1,TRBJ2-1,CASSLTGANEQFF,TGTGCCAGCAGCTTAACAGGGGCCAATGAGCAGTTCTTC
TRBV12-3/TRBV12-4,NA,NA,TRBJ1-2,CASSLNSFYGYTF,TGTGCCAGCAGTTTGAACAGCTTCTATGGCTACACCTTC
TRBV15,NA,TRBD2,TRBJ2-3,CATSRDSTSGRARADTQYF,TGTGCCACCAGCAGAGATTCAACTAGCGGGAGGGCCAGGGCAGATACGCAGTATTTT
TRBV19,NA,NA,TRBJ1-5,CASSMFMPKTGTKNSNQPQHF,TGTGCCAGTAGTATGTTCATGCCTAAAACCGGGACAAAAAATAGCAATCAGCCCCAGCATTTT
TRBV10-3,NA,TRBD1,TRBJ1-5,CAISESTGGNQPQHF,TGTGCCATCAGTGAGTCGACAGGGGGGAATCAGCCCCAGCATTTT
TRBV20-1,NA,NA,TRBJ2-3,CSAESGDTQYF,TGCAGTGCAGAGTCGGGGGATACGCAGTATTTT
TRBV18,NA,TRBD2,TRBJ2-1,CASSSGLAGANYNEQFF,TGTGCCAGCTCATCAGGACTAGCGGGAGCCAACTACAATGAGCAGTTCTTC
TRBV5-4,NA,NA,TRBJ1-2,CASTGFNYGYTF,TGTGCCAGCACGGGATTTAACTATGGCTACACCTTC
TRBV6-2/TRBV6-3,NA,NA,TRBJ1-1,CASSYSTGLTEAFF,TGTGCCAGCAGTTACTCCACAGGGCTAACTGAAGCTTTCTTT